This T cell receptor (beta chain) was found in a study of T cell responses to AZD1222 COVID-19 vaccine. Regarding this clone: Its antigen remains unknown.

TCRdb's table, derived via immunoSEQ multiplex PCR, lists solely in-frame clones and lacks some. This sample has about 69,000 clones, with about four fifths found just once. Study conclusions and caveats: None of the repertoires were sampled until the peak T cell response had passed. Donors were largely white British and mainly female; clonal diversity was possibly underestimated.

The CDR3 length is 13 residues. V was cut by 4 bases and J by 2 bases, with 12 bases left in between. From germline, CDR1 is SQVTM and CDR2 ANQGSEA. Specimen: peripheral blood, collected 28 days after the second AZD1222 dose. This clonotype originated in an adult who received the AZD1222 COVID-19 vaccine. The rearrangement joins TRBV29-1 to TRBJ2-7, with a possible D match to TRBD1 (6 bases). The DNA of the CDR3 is TGCAGCGTTGGTGGGACACTAACCTACGAGCAGTACTTC. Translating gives CSVGGTLTYEQYF.